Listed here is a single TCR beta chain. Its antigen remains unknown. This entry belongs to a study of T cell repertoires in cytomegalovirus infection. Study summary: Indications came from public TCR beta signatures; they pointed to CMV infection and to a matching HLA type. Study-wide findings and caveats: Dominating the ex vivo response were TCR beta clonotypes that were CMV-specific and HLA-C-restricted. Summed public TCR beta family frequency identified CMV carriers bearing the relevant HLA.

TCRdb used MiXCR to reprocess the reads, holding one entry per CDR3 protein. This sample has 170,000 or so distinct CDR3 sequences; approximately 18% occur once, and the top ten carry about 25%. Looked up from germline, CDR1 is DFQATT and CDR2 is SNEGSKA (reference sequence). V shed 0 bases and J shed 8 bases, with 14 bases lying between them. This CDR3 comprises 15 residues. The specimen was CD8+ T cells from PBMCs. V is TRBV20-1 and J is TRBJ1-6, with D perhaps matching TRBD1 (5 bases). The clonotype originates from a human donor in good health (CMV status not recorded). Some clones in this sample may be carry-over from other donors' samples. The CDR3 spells CSAREGRVVHSPLHF. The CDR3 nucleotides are TGCAGTGCTAGAGAGGGCAGGGTAGTACATTCACCCCTCCACTTT.